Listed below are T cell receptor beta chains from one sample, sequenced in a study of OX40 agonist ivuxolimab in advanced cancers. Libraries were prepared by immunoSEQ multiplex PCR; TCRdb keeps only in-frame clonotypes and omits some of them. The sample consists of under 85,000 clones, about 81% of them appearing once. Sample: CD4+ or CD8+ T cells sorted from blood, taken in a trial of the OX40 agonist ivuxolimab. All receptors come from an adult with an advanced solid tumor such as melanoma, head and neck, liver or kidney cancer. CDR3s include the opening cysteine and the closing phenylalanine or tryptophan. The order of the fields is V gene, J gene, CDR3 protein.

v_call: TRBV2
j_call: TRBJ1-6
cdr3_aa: CASKRGIPYNSPLHF

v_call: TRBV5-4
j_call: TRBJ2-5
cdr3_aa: CASSLDREETQYF

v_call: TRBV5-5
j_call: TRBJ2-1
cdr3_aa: CASSLSTENNGYNEQFF

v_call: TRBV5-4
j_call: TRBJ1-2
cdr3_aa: CASSSGSGRGSHGYTF

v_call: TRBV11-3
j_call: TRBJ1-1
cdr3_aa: CASSPYGPGEAFF

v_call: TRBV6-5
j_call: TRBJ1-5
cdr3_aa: CASSSPGEPQHF

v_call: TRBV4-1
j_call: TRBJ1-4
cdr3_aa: CASSRPEGGSEKLFF

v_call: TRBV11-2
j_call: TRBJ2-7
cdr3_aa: CASTRGSYEQYF

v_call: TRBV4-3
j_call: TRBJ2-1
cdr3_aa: CASSQRLGSSYNEQFF

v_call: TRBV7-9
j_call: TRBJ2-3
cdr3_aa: CASSLGALDTQYF

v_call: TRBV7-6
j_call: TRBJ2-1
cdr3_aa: CASSLVPYEQFF

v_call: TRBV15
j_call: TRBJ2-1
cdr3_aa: CATSRDSGTKGDQFF

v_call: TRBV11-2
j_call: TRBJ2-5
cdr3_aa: CASSLGRWRSETQYF

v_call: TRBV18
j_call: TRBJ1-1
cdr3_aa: CASSPLYVNTEAFF

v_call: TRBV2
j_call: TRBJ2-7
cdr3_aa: CASSIDRYEQYF

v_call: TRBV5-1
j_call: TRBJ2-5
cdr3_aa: CASSLTTGTGETQYF

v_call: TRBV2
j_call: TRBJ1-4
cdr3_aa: CASSQGAGEKLFF

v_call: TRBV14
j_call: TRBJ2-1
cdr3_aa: CASSPLRGLNEQFF

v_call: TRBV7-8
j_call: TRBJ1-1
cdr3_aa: CASSTWSGNTEAFF

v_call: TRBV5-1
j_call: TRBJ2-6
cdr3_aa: CASRIGEAGGANVLTF

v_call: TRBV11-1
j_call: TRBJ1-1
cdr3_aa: CASSLARAGDTEAFF

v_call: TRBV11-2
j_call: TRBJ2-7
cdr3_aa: CASSLAGVNYEQYF

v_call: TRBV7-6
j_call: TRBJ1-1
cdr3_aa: CASSLEQVMNTEAFF

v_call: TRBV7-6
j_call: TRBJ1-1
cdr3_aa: CASSPLQGRDTEAFF

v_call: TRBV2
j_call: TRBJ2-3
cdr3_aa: CASSERLAGDFTDTQYF

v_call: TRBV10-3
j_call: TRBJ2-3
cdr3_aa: CAISERPSSDTQYF

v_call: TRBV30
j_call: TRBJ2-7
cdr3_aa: CAWSVTGSYEQYF

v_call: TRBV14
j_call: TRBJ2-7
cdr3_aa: CASSQASDFFYEQYF

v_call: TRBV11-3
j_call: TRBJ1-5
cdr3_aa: CASSSTGAGNQPQHF

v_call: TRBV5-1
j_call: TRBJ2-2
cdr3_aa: CASSPGTGTGELFF

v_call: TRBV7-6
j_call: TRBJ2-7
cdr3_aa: CASSHQREGPYEQYF

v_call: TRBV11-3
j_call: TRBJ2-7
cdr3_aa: CASSSPGQVYEQYF

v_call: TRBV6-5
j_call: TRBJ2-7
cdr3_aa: CASSYGTSGYEQYF

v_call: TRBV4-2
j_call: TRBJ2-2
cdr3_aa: CASSQDGAGHMNTGELFF

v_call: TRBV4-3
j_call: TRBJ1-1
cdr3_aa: CASSRLRGPYTEAFF

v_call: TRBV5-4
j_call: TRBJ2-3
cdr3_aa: CASSQTSGYSDTQYF

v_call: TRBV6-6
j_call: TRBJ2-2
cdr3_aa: CASSDSGLSTGELFF

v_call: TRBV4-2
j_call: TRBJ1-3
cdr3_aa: CASSPSGAGNTIYF

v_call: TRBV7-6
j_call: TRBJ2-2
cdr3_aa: CASSPSSGELFF

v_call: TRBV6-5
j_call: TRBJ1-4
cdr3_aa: CASSDQGSHEKLFF

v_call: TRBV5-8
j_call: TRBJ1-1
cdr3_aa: CASSLQENTEAFF

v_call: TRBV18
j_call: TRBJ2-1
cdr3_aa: CASSPNQGTYNEQFF

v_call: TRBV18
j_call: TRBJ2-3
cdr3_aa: CASSPDGPDTQYF

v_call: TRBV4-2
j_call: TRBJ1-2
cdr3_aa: CASSQEREGYYGYTF

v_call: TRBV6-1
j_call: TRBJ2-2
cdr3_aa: CASGQPAGAGELFF

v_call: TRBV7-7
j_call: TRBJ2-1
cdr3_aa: CASSLSSGGAYEQFF

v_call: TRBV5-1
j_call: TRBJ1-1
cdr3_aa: CASSLELNTEAFF

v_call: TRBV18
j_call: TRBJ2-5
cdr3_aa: CASSQGSQETQYF